These 20 T cell receptor beta chains originate from one sample sequenced in a study of neurological immune-mediated disorders. In TCRdb, the 5' RACE reads were re-called with MiXCR into one record per CDR3 protein. The data contain roughly 40,000 distinct CDR3 sequences, roughly 2.5% of them seen just once; the ten biggest clones take up about 2.4%. Specimen: PBMCs. Receptors were obtained from a man aged 50 or older with multiple sclerosis.

This clonotype was detected many times. This chain joins TRBV10-3 and TRBJ2-7, with TRBD1 matching over 12 bases. From germline, CDR1 is ENHRY and CDR2 SYGVKD. The CDR3 is made up of 17 amino acids. V was clipped by 6 bases and J by 2 bases; unmatched bases: 11. The CDR3 loop reads CAISNRDRGRFTYEQYF. Written as DNA, the CDR3 is TGTGCCATCAGCAACCGGGACAGGGGGCGATTCACCTACGAGCAGTACTTC.

This clonotype was counted at least ten times. V and J are TRBV20-1 and TRBJ1-2; D not certain. The germline gives CDR1 DFQATT, CDR2 SNEGSKA (reference sequence). The CDR3 is 13 amino acids. The ends were cut back, 0 bases at V and 1 base at J, with 6 bases in the middle. The CDR3 DNA reads as TGCAGTGCTAGAGATCACAGTAACTATGGCTACACCTTC. Amino acid sequence: CSARDHSNYGYTF.

J is TRBJ2-3 and V is TRBV7-2, with 9 bases matching TRBD2. CDR1 and CDR2 (germline): SGHTA, FQGNSA. With V trimmed by 4 bases and J by 8 bases, 13 bases remained unmatched. This CDR3 has 16 residues. CDR3 nucleotide sequence: TGTGCCAGCAGCTCTAGTGGAGGCGGGGGGGCGGTTACGCAGTATTTT. Protein product: CASSSSGGGGAVTQYF.

In its sample, this clonotype was seen many times. The V and J genes are TRBV5-1 and TRBJ2-5, with 8 bases matching TRBD2. The CDR3 is made up of 17 amino acids. The trim removed 3 bases at V and 2 bases at J, leaving 12 bases unmatched. Germline loops: CDR1 SGHRS, CDR2 YFSETQ. The DNA of the CDR3 is TGCGCCAGCAGCTCCAGATTGGGGGCGGGGGGACAAGAGACCCAGTACTTC. It yields the protein CASSSRLGAGGQETQYF.

This clonotype counts as medium-sized (0.01 to 0.1%). This rearrangement joins TRBV5-5 to TRBJ1-6; maybe TRBD1 (5 bases). The germline V and J ends were trimmed by 5 bases and 7 bases, with 16 bases remaining between them. This CDR3 spans 15 amino acids. Germline V gives CDR1 SGHKS, CDR2 YYEKEE (reference sequence). CDR3 protein: CASSLTFGANSPLHF. DNA of the CDR3: TGTGCCAGCAGTTTAACCTTCGGGGCCAATTCACCCCTCCACTTT. The whole variable domain, filled in from reference TRBV5-5 and TRBJ1-6, reads DAGVTQSPTHLIKTRGQQVTLRCSPISGHKSVSWYQQVLGQGPQFIFQYYEKEERGRGNFPDRFSARQFPNYSSELNVNALLLGDSALYLCASSLTFGANSPLHFGNGTRLTVT.

Many counts were recorded for this clonotype. J is TRBJ2-5 and V is TRBV20-1; 9 positions agree with TRBD2. This CDR3 has 17 residues. Germline CDR1 and CDR2: DFQATT and SNEGSKA (reference sequence). Trimming cost V 1 base and J 0 bases; bases outside gene matches: 9. This CDR3 is CSARVIDSGGYQETQYF. The CDR3 DNA reads TGCAGTGCTAGAGTAATTGATAGCGGGGGCTACCAAGAGACCCAGTACTTC.

This clonotype occurred many times. At one boundary the junction diverges from the germline segment, which might be a read error. The chain joins TRBV4-1 to TRBJ1-6, with D possibly TRBD1 on 6 matching bases. The CDR3 is made up of 15 amino acids. CDR1 and CDR2 from the germline V gene are MGHRA and YSYEKL. The CDR3: CASSQDIRGPWPLNF. The CDR3, as DNA: TGCGCCAGCAGCCAAGATATTCGGGGGCCTTGGCCCCTCAACTTT.

The table lists this clonotype with many counts. V and J are TRBV20-1 and TRBJ1-5; D is unresolved. The CDR3 sequence is 15 residues long. CDR1 is DFQATT and CDR2 is SNEGSKA in the germline V gene (reference sequence). V lost 4 bases to trimming and J lost 0 bases, with 13 bases between them. In DNA form, the CDR3 reads TGCAGTGCTATAGGGCAGTTAGATAGCAATCAGCCCCAGCATTTT. This codes for CSAIGQLDSNQPQHF.

This clonotype was counted at least ten times. This sequence joins TRBV5-1 and TRBJ2-7; either TRBD1 or TRBD2 may fit D (5 bases each). The germline V gene encodes CDR1 SGHRS and CDR2 YFSETQ. The V end lost 2 bases, the J end lost 3 bases, and 9 bases lay between the germline ends. This CDR3 is built from 13 residues. The CDR3 reads CASSFEGRYEQYF. CDR3 sequence (DNA): TGCGCCAGCAGCTTCGAGGGACGCTACGAGCAGTACTTC.

In this sample, this clonotype turned up many times. The gene calls are TRBV12-3 or TRBV12-4 and TRBJ1-2; no firm D call. Trimming stripped 1 base from V and 3 bases from J, with 6 bases between. This CDR3 has 13 amino acids. CDR3 sequence reads: CASSLGQYYGYTF. The DNA for the CDR3 is TGTGCCAGCAGTTTAGGGCAGTACTATGGCTACACCTTC.

This clonotype was counted many times. The chain couples TRBV5-1 to TRBJ2-2; D gene unclear. CDR3 size: 14 residues. Trimming left V 0 bases short and J 1 base short, with 4 bases between. Germline V gene sequence: CDR1 SGHRS, CDR2 YFSETQ. For the CDR3, the DNA is TGCGCCAGCAGCTTGGGACAGAACACCGGGGAGCTGTTTTTT. Encoded protein: CASSLGQNTGELFF.

Ten or more counts support this clonotype. The chain employs TRBV7-2 and TRBJ2-1; TRBD2 matches 14 bases. Losses at the gene ends were 4 bases for V and 15 bases for J; bases not matched to a gene: 5. Germline V gene data show CDR1 as SGHTA and CDR2 as FQGNSA. The CDR3 totals 13 residues. The CDR3 here is CASSSRLAGGPFF. CDR3 in DNA: TGTGCCAGCAGCTCTCGACTAGCGGGGGGGCCGTTCTTC.

This clonotype appeared many times. The DNA of the CDR3 is TGTGCCAGCAGCTTCGGGACTCTCACAGATACGCAGTATTTT. It translates to CASSFGTLTDTQYF. The chain combines TRBV5-6 with TRBJ2-3, with D possibly TRBD2 on 6 matching bases. Trimming shortened V by 2 bases and J by 2 bases, and 9 bases separated the two germline ends. The CDR3 is made up of 14 amino acids. Germline V gene sequence: CDR1 SGHDT, CDR2 YYEEEE.

This clonotype was detected many times. The rearrangement uses TRBV24-1 and TRBJ1-5; D not resolved. Germline V gene data show CDR1 as KGHDR and CDR2 as SFDVKD. Trimming took 4 bases from V and 5 from J, leaving 5 bases between them. The CDR3 runs to 12 residues. In DNA, the CDR3 is TGTGCCACCAGTGACCCGGATCAGCCCCAGCATTTT. It specifies CATSDPDQPQHF.

This clonotype was seen ten or more times. CDR3 region: CASSSPATFYEQYF. CDR3 sequence (DNA): TGTGCCAGCAGCTCCCCTGCGACCTTCTACGAGCAGTACTTC. The chain combines TRBV7-2 with TRBJ2-7; D is unresolved. V lost 4 bases and J 3 bases, leaving 13 bases between the germline ends. Germline V gene lookup returns CDR1 SGHTA and CDR2 FQGNSA. This CDR3 is built from 14 residues.

This clonotype came up many times. Sequence at one end of the junction differs from germline and may be a read error. The chain carries TRBV4-3 and TRBJ1-6; D remains unclear. The germline V gene encodes CDR1 LGHNA and CDR2 YSLEER. The CDR3 runs 15 residues. CDR3 in DNA: TGCGCCAGCAGCCAAGGCAACGGAGTTAATTCACCCCTCAACTTT. Residues: CASSQGNGVNSPLNF.

There are many counts of this clonotype. This chain uses TRBV13 with TRBJ2-3, with 10 bases that match TRBD2. The J segment lost 4 bases and the V segment lost 5 bases, leaving 9 bases of the junction unmatched. This CDR3 region has 16 residues. The germline CDR1 and CDR2 sequences are PRHDT and FYEKMQ (reference sequence). The chain's CDR3 is CASSPESGGAPDTQYF. The DNA for the CDR3 is TGTGCCAGCAGCCCAGAAAGCGGGGGGGCCCCAGATACGCAGTATTTT.

The CDR3 region has the DNA TGTGCCAGCAGCTTACTTCAGGGGGACACTGAAGCTTTCTTT. Translating it yields CASSLLQGDTEAFF. V and J are TRBV7-9 and TRBJ1-1, with TRBD1 matching 7 bases. V was pared by 2 bases and J by 3 bases, with 3 bases of the junction left unmatched. The CDR3 loop spans 14 amino acids. Germline V gene lookup returns CDR1 SEHNR and CDR2 FQNEAQ (reference sequence).

This clonotype was counted at least ten times. J is TRBJ1-1 and V is TRBV5-1; 9 bases agree with TRBD1. The CDR3 length is 14 residues. The ends lost 4 bases at V and 0 bases at J; junction bases unmatched: 1. Germline V gene sequence: CDR1 SGHRS, CDR2 YFSETQ. This chain's CDR3 is CASSRDRVNTEAFF. CDR3 in DNA: TGCGCCAGCAGCAGGGACAGGGTGAACACTGAAGCTTTCTTT. The full variable domain, rest sourced from reference TRBV5-1 and TRBJ1-1, is KAGVTQTPRYLIKTRGQQVTLSCSPISGHRSVSWYQQTPGQGLQFLFEYFSETQRNKGNFPGRFSGRQFSNSRSEMNVSTLELGDSALYLCASSRDRVNTEAFFGQGTRLTVV.

This clonotype appeared many times. V is TRBV6-6 and J is TRBJ2-2, with unresolved D. The CDR3 totals 14 residues. Germline V gene sequence: CDR1 MNHNY, CDR2 SVGAGI (reference sequence). V was clipped by 7 bases and J by 2 bases, with 11 bases between them. The CDR3 sequence is CASNWAANTGELFF. The CDR3 coding sequence is TGTGCCAGCAACTGGGCGGCAAACACCGGGGAGCTGTTTTTT.